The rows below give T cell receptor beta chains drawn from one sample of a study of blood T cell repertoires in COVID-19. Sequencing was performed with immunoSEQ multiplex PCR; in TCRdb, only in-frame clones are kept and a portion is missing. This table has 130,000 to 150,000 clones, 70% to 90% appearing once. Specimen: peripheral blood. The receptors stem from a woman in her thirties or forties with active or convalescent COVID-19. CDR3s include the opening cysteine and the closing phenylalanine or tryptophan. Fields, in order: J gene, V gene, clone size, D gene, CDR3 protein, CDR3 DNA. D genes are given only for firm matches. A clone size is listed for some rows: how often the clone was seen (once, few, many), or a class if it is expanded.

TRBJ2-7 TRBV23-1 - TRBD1 CASKDRGPLDRYEQYF TGCGCCAGCAAGGACAGGGGGCCCTTAGACCGCTACGAGCAGTACTTC
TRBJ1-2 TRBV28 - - CASIGGNYGYTF TGTGCCAGCATTGGGGGGAACTATGGCTACACCTTC
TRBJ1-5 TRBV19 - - CASCITGYNQPQHF TGTGCCAGTTGCATTACGGGATATAATCAGCCCCAGCATTTT
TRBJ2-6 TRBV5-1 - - CASTPRLSPLSGANVLTF TGCGCCAGCACCCCCCGATTGAGTCCACTATCTGGGGCCAACGTCCTGACTTTC
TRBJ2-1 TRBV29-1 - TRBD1 CSVRQGTWDNEQFF TGCAGCGTTCGACAGGGAACGTGGGACAATGAGCAGTTCTTC
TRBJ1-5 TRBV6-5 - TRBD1 CASRTGDYSNQPQHF TGTGCCAGCAGGACAGGGGACTATAGCAATCAGCCCCAGCATTTT
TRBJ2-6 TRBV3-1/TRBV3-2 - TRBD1 CASSLRGQSGANVLTF TGTGCCAGCAGCTTAAGGGGACAGTCTGGGGCCAACGTCCTGACTTTC
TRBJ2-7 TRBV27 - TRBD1 CASGDGQGIHEQYF TGTGCCAGCGGAGACGGACAGGGGATACACGAGCAGTACTTC
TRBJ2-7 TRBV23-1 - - CASSPDREACYEQYF TGCGCCAGCAGTCCAGACAGGGAGGCCTGCTACGAGCAGTACTTC
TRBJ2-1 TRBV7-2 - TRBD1 CASSSKQGLVGSYNEQFF TGTGCCAGCAGCTCTAAACAGGGGCTTGTTGGGTCCTACAATGAGCAGTTCTTC
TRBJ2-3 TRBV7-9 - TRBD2 CASSPTSWTSGNADTQYF TGTGCCAGCAGCCCCACATCCTGGACTAGCGGGAACGCAGATACGCAGTATTTT
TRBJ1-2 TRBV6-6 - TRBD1 CASSQGQGIMLGYTF TGTGCCAGCAGTCAGGGACAGGGAATCATGTTGGGCTACACCTTC
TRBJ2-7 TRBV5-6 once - CASRIHGYEQYF TGTGCCAGCAGGATCCACGGCTACGAGCAGTACTTC
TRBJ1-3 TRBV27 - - CASSSLGYTTRNGSVGNTIYF TGTGCCAGCTCTAGCTTGGGCTATACAACGCGGAATGGATCTGTCGGAAACACCATATATTTT
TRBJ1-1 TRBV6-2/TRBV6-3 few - CASSYGRLRGGALNTEAFF TGTGCCAGCAGTTACGGCAGGCTAAGAGGGGGGGCCCTGAACACTGAAGCTTTCTTT
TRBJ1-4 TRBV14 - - CASSQTREKLFF TGTGCCAGCAGCCAAACTAGAGAAAAACTGTTTTTT
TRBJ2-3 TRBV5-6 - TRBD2 CASSFRTSGRPDTQYF TGTGCCAGCAGCTTCCGGACTAGCGGGAGGCCAGATACGCAGTATTTT
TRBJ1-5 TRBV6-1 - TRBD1 CASSEGTGAYSNQPQHF TGTGCCAGCAGTGAAGGTACAGGGGCGTATAGCAATCAGCCCCAGCATTTT
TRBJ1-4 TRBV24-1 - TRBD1 CATSAGQGYEKLFF TGTGCCACCAGTGCGGGACAGGGGTACGAAAAACTGTTTTTT
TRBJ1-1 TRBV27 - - CASSLRLSGGTEAFF TGTGCCAGCAGTTTACGTCTTTCGGGAGGCACTGAAGCTTTCTTT
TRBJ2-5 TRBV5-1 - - CASTGTGETQYF TGCGCCAGCACGGGTACCGGCGAGACCCAGTACTTC
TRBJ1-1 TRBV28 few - CASSLILTEAFF TGTGCCAGCAGTCTAATCCTGACTGAAGCTTTCTTT
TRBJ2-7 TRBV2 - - CASSQTGFREQYF TGTGCCAGCAGTCAGACAGGATTCCGCGAGCAGTACTTC
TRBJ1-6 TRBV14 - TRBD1 CASSQALSRTGHNSPLHF TGTGCCAGCAGCCAAGCTCTTAGTAGGACAGGCCATAATTCACCCCTCCACTTT
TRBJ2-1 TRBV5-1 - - CASSWHLGDRSYNEQFF TGCGCCAGCAGCTGGCACCTCGGGGATAGAAGCTACAATGAGCAGTTCTTC
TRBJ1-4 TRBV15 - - CATSREFSTSNCFF -
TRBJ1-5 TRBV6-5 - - CASSYSPLESNQPQHF TGTGCCAGCAGTTACTCCCCACTTGAGAGCAATCAGCCCCAGCATTTT
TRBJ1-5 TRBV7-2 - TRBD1 CASRTGGAPNQPQHF TGTGCCAGCAGGACAGGGGGCGCCCCCAATCAGCCCCAGCATTTT
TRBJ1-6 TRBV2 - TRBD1 CASSGQGVNSPLHF TGTGCCAGCAGTGGTCAGGGGGTGAATTCACCCCTCCACTTT
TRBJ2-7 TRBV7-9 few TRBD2 CASAGDEQYF TGTGCCAGCGCGGGGGACGAGCAGTACTTC
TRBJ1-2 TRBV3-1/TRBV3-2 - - CASSQHRGDLYYGYTF TGTGCCAGCAGCCAACACCGGGGGGATCTCTACTATGGCTACACCTTC